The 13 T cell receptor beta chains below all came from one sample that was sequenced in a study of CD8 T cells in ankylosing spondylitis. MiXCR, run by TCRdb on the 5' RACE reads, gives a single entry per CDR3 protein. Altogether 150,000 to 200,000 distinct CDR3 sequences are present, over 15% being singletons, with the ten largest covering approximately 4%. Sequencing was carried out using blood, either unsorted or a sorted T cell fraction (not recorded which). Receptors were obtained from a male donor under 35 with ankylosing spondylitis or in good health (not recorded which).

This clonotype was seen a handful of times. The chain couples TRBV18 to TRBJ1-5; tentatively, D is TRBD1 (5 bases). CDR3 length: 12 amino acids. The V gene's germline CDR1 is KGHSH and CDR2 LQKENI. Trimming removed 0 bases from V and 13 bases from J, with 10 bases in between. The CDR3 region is CASSPPGEVQHF. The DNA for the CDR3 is TGTGCCAGCTCACCACCAGGGGAGGTTCAGCATTTT.

The CDR3 DNA sequence: TGTGCCAGCAGCCTCGACTCTAGCGGCAAAGAGACCCAGTACTTC. Translated: CASSLDSSGKETQYF. The V call is TRBV2, the J call TRBJ2-5; the match to TRBD2 covers 7 bases. V lost 6 bases, J lost 3 bases, and 10 bases stayed unmatched. The CDR3 is 15 amino acids. Germline V gene data show CDR1 as SNHLY and CDR2 as FYNNEI.

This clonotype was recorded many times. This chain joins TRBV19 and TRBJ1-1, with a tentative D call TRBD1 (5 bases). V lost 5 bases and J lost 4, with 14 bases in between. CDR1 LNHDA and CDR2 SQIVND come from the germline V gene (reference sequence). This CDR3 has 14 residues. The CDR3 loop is CASSVITRGTEAFF. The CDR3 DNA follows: TGTGCCAGTAGTGTTATCACGAGGGGCACTGAAGCTTTCTTT.

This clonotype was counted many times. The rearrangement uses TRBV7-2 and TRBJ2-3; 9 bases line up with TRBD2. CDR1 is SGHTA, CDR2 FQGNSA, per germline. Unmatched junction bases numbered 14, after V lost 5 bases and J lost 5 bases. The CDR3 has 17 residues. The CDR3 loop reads CASSPVAGGPVIDTQYF. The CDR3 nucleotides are TGTGCCAGCAGCCCCGTGGCGGGAGGGCCAGTAATAGATACGCAGTATTTT.

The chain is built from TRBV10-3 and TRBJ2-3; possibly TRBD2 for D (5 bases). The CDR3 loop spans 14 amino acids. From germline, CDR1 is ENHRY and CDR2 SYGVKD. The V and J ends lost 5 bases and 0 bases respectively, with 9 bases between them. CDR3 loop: CAISPEASTDTQYF. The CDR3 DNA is TGTGCCATCAGTCCGGAGGCTAGCACAGATACGCAGTATTTT.

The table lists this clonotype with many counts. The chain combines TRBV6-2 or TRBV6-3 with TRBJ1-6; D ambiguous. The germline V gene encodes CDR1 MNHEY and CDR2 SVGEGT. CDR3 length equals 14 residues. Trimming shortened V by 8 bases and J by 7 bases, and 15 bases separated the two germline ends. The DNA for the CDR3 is TGTGCCAGCCGCGGGCGGCAGTTCAATTCACCCCTCCACTTT. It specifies CASRGRQFNSPLHF.

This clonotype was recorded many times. This chain's CDR3 is CASSQMGEGSQETQYF. DNA of the CDR3: TGTGCCAGCAGTCAGATGGGGGAAGGTTCGCAAGAGACCCAGTACTTC. The rearrangement links TRBV6-5 to TRBJ2-5, with D perhaps matching TRBD1 or TRBD2 (5 bases each). V was pared by 5 bases and J by 2 bases, with 18 bases between. Germline V gene data show CDR1 as MNHEY and CDR2 as SVGAGI. This CDR3 contains 16 residues.

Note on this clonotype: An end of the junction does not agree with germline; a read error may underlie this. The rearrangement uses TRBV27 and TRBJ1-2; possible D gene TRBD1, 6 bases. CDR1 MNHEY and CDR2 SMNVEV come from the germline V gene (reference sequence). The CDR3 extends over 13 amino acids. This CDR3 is CATSPRGGYGYTF. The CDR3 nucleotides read TGTGCCACCAGTCCCCGAGGGGGCTATGGCTACACCTTC.

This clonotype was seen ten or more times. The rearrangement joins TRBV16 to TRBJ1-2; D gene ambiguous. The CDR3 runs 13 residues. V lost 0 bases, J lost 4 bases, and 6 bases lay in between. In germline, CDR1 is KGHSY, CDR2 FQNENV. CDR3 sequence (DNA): TGTGCCAGCAGCCAATCGTCCAGCTATGGCTACACCTTC. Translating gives CASSQSSSYGYTF. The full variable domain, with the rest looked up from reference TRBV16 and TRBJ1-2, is GEEVAQTPKHLVRGEGQKAKLYCAPIKGHSYVFWYQQVLKNEFKFLISFQNENVFDETGMPKERFSAKCLPNSPCSLEIQATKLEDSAVYFCASSQSSSYGYTFGSGTRLTVV.

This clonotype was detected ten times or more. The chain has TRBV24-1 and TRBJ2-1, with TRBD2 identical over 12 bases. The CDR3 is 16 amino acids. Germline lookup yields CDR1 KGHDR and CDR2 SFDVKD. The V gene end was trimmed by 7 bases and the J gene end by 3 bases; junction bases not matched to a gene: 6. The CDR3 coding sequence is TGTGCCACCAGCGGAACTAGCGGGAGGTTCTACAATGAGCAGTTCTTC. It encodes CATSGTSGRFYNEQFF.

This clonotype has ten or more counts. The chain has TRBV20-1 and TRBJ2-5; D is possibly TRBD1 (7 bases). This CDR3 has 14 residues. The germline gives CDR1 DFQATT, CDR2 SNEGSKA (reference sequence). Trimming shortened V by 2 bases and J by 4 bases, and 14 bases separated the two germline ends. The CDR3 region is CSARRGGGLETQYF. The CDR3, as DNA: TGCAGTGCTAGACGCGGAGGGGGCTTAGAGACCCAGTACTTC.

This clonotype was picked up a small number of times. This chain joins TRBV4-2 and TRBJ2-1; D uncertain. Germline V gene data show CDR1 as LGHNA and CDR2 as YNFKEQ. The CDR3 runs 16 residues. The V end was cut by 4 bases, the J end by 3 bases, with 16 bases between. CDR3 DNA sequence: TGTGCCAGCAGCCCAACTATACGCGAACTCTACAATGAGCAGTTCTTC. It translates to CASSPTIRELYNEQFF.

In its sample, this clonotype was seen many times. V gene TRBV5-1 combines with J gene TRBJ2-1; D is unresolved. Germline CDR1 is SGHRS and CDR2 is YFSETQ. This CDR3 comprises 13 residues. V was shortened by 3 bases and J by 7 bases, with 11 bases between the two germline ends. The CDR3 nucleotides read TGCGCCAGCAGCTACACTACTTGGAATGAGCAGTTCTTC. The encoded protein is CASSYTTWNEQFF.